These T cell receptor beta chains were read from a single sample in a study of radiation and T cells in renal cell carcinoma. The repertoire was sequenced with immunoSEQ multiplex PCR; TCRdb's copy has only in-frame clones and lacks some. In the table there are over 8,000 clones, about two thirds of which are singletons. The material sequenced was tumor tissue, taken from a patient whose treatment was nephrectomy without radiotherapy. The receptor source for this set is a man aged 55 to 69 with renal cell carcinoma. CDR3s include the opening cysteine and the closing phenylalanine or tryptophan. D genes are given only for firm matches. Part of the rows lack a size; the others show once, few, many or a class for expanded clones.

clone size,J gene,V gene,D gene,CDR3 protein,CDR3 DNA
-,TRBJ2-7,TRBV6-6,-,CASSPGVSYEQYF,TGTGCCAGCAGCCCCGGGGTCTCCTACGAGCAGTACTTC
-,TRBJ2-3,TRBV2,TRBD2,CASRSLAGVTDTQYF,TGTGCCAGCAGATCCCTGGCGGGAGTCACAGATACGCAGTATTTT
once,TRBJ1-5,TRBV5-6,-,CASNKQGFDSNQPQHF,TGTGCCAGCAACAAACAGGGTTTCGATAGCAATCAGCCCCAGCATTTT
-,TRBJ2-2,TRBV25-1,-,CASSESGKGNTGELFF,TGTGCCAGCAGTGAATCGGGGAAGGGGAACACCGGGGAGCTGTTTTTT
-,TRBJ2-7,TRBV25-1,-,CASSQGPSYEQYF,TGTGCCAGCAGTCAGGGCCCCTCCTACGAGCAGTACTTC
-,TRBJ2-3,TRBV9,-,CASSVLVVPQGADTQYF,TGTGCCAGCAGCGTACTAGTAGTCCCACAAGGAGCAGATACGCAGTATTTT
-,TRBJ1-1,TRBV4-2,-,CASSYGGTTNTEAFF,TGTGCCAGCAGCTACGGTGGGACTACGAACACTGAAGCTTTCTTT
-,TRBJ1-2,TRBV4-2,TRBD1,CASSPEYTGVIGGYTF,TGTGCCAGCAGCCCAGAGTATACAGGGGTAATTGGTGGCTACACCTTC
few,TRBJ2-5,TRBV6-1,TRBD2,CASSELAGGQETQYF,TGTGCCAGCAGTGAACTAGCGGGGGGGCAAGAGACCCAGTACTTC
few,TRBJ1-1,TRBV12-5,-,CASGLGFTEAFF,TGTGCTAGTGGTTTGGGGTTCACTGAAGCTTTCTTT
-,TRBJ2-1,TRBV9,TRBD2,CASSVAGGNEQFF,TGTGCCAGCAGCGTAGCGGGGGGTAATGAGCAGTTCTTC
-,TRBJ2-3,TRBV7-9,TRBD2,CASSLASGAPPDTQYF,TGTGCCAGCAGCTTGGCCAGCGGGGCGCCCCCAGATACGCAGTATTTT
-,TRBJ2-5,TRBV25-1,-,CASTQGSETQYF,TGTGCCAGCACACAGGGTTCAGAGACCCAGTACTTC
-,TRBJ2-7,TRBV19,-,CASWYEQYF,TGTGCCAGTTGGTACGAGCAGTACTTC
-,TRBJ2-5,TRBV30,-,CAWSRPAGQFQETQYF,TGTGCCTGGAGTCGACCAGCTGGACAGTTCCAAGAGACCCAGTACTTC
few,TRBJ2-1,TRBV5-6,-,CASSARGSYNEQFF,TGTGCCAGCAGCGCCCGGGGGTCCTACAATGAGCAGTTCTTC
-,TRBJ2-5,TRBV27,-,CASSLSGTQGGTQYF,TGTGCCAGCAGTTTATCCGGGACTCAGGGAGGGACCCAGTACTTC
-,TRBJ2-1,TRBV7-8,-,CASSFRNEQFF,TGTGCCAGCAGCTTTCGAAATGAGCAGTTCTTC
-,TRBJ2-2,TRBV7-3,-,CASSPYRTGELFF,TGTGCCAGCAGCCCCTACCGCACCGGGGAGCTGTTTTTT
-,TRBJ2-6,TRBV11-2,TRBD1,CASSLRGQGANVLTF,TGTGCCAGCAGCTTAAGGGGGCAAGGGGCCAACGTCCTGACTTTC
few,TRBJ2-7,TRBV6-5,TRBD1,CASSYRDRAPYEQYF,TGTGCCAGCAGTTACCGGGACAGGGCCCCCTACGAGCAGTACTTC
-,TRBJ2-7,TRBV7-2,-,CASSLAAGAVDEQYF,TGTGCCAGCAGCTTAGCTGCGGGCGCGGTTGACGAGCAGTACTTC
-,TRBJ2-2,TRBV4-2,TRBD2,CASSQNSLAGGSVGELFF,TGTGCCAGCAGCCAGAATTCCTTAGCGGGAGGGTCGGTCGGGGAGCTGTTTTTT
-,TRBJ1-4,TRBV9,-,CASSVAGARGEKLFF,TGTGCCAGCAGCGTTGCAGGGGCAAGGGGTGAAAAACTGTTTTTT
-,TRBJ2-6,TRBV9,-,CASSPDFYSGANVLTF,TGTGCCAGCAGCCCGGACTTTTACTCTGGGGCCAACGTCCTGACTTTC
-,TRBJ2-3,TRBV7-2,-,CASTSKVSTDTQYF,TGTGCCAGCACCTCTAAAGTCAGCACAGATACGCAGTATTTT
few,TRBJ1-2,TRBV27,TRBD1,CASSQKGQGASGYTF,TGTGCCAGCAGCCAAAAGGGACAGGGGGCGTCGGGCTACACCTTC
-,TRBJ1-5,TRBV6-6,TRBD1,CAISPGQGDGNQPQHF,TGTGCCATCAGCCCGGGACAGGGTGACGGCAATCAGCCCCAGCATTTT
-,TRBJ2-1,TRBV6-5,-,CASSYGAGPTQQFF,TGTGCCAGCAGTTACGGGGCAGGGCCCACCCAGCAGTTCTTC
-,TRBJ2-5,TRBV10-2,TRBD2,CASSDGGGAQETQYF,TGCGCCAGCAGTGACGGCGGGGGGGCCCAGGAGACCCAGTACTTC
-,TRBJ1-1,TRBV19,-,CASFDRNTEAFF,TGTGCCAGTTTTGACAGGAACACTGAAGCTTTCTTT
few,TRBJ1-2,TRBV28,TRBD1,CASSLGTDYGYTF,TGTGCCAGCAGTTTAGGGACAGACTATGGCTACACCTTC
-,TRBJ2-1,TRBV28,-,CASSLVVSSYNEQFF,TGTGCCAGCAGTTTAGTGGTGAGCTCCTACAATGAGCAGTTCTTC
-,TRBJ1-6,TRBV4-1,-,CASSQEVVESSYNSPLHF,TGCGCCAGCAGCCAAGAGGTAGTAGAGAGCTCCTATAATTCACCCCTCCACTTT
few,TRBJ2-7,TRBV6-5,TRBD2,CASSYSGLDSSGQYF,TGTGCCAGCAGTTACTCGGGACTAGATTCGAGTGGGCAGTACTTC
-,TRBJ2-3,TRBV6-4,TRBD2,CASSETSGGADTQYF,TGTGCCAGCAGTGAGACTAGCGGGGGGGCAGATACGCAGTATTTT
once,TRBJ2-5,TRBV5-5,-,CASNRTAKQETQYF,TGTGCCAGCAACCGGACCGCCAAACAAGAGACCCAGTACTTC
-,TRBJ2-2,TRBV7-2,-,CASSLDGGLNTGELFF,TGTGCCAGCAGCTTAGACGGGGGCCTGAACACCGGGGAGCTGTTTTTT
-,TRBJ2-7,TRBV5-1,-,CASSRYDDSSYEQYF,TGCGCCAGCAGCCGTTATGACGATAGCTCCTACGAGCAGTACTTC
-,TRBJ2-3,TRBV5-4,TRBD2,CASSLRLAGTDTQYF,TGTGCCAGCAGCTTGCGGCTAGCGGGGACAGATACGCAGTATTTT
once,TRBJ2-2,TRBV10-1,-,CASSEALGGTGELFF,TGCGCCAGCAGTGAGGCCCTTGGCGGCACCGGGGAGCTGTTTTTT
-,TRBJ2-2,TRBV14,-,CASSQGQGLGGELFF,TGTGCCAGCAGCCAAGGGCAGGGCCTAGGCGGGGAGCTGTTTTTT
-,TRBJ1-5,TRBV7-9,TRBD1,CASSRTGPDESQHF,TGTGCCAGCAGCCGGACAGGGCCCGACGAGTCCCAGCATTTT
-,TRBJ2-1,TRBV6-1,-,CASSEGSSLFRQFF,TGTGCCAGCAGTGAGGGAAGCTCCCTTTTCAGGCAGTTCTTC
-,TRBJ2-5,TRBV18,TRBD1,CASSPGQGTGETQYF,TGTGCCAGCTCACCAGGACAGGGGACGGGGGAGACCCAGTACTTC
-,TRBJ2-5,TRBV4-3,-,CASSQDQAGWETQYF,TGCGCCAGCAGCCAAGATCAAGCAGGGTGGGAGACCCAGTACTTC
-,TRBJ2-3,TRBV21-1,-,CASSKEVLGPDTQYF,TGTGCCAGCAGCAAAGAGGTTTTAGGGCCAGATACGCAGTATTTT
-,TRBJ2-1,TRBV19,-,CASSPVGTYNEQFF,TGTGCCAGTAGCCCGGTCGGAACCTACAATGAGCAGTTCTTC
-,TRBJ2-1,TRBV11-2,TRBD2,CASSLLAGESGYNEQFF,TGTGCCAGCAGCTTATTAGCGGGAGAATCGGGGTACAATGAGCAGTTCTTC
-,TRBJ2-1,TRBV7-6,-,CASSRGLSSYNEQFF,TGTGCCAGCAGCAGGGGACTGAGTTCCTACAATGAGCAGTTCTTC
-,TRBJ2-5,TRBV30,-,CAWERQETQYF,TGTGCCTGGGAACGTCAAGAGACCCAGTACTTC
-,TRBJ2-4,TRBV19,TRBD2,CASSIIDSGTTKNIQYF,TGTGCCAGTAGTATAATCGACAGCGGGACTACCAAAAACATTCAGTACTTC
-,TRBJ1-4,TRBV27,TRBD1,CASSPDPRTGLEKLFF,TGTGCCAGCAGTCCAGACCCTAGGACAGGGTTGGAAAAACTGTTTTTT